The rows below give T cell receptor beta chains drawn from one sample of a study of cytotoxic CD8 clonotypes in ibrutinib-treated CLL. Method: immunoSEQ multiplex PCR; TCRdb's copy keeps in-frame clones and lacks some. This table has around 20,000 clones, around 85% appearing once. The material was PBMCs, obtained before ibrutinib treatment. The receptors were sampled from a human donor with chronic lymphocytic leukemia. Both conserved end residues are part of each CDR3. Each record gives: V gene, clone size, J gene, D gene, CDR3 DNA, CDR3 protein. The D gene is left open where the match is weak. The listing skips clone size in some rows; elsewhere it reads once, few, many or a size class.

TRBV19	-	TRBJ2-1	-	TGTGCCAGTCAAATACAGGGAGGGGTGGGCAATGAGCAGTTCTTC	CASQIQGGVGNEQFF
TRBV5-1	-	TRBJ2-3	TRBD1	TGCGCCAGCAGCTTAAACACAGGGGGCGGCACAGATACGCAGTATTTT	CASSLNTGGGTDTQYF
TRBV5-4	-	TRBJ1-1	TRBD1	TGTGCCAGCAGCTCTCCCCTGGGAGGGGGCAACACTGAAGCTTTCTTT	CASSSPLGGGNTEAFF
TRBV18	-	TRBJ2-3	TRBD1	TGTGCCAGCTCAGGGACAGGGGGCCCAGATACGCAGTATTTT	CASSGTGGPDTQYF
TRBV7-9	-	TRBJ2-5	-	TGTGCCAGCAGCTTAGGGGCCCCCCAAGAGACCCAGTACTTC	CASSLGAPQETQYF
TRBV15	once	TRBJ1-5	-	TGTGCCACCAGCAGAGATCTCTCCGGCGGTTATAGCAATCAGCCCCAGCATTTT	CATSRDLSGGYSNQPQHF
TRBV7-2	few	TRBJ1-2	TRBD1	TGTGCCAGCAGCTTAGACGGACAGGGGCACTATGGCTACACCTTC	CASSLDGQGHYGYTF
TRBV28	-	TRBJ1-5	-	TGTGCCAGCAGAAACTGGGTGGGTGTTCAGCCCCAGCATTTT	CASRNWVGVQPQHF
TRBV5-6	-	TRBJ1-2	TRBD1	TGTGCCAGCAGCTTGCTCTTGACAGGGGGCGACTATGGCTACACCTTC	CASSLLLTGGDYGYTF
TRBV5-1	-	TRBJ2-7	TRBD1	TGCGCCAGCAGCCTAACCGGGACAGGGAGTTACGAGCAGTACTTC	CASSLTGTGSYEQYF
TRBV9	-	TRBJ2-1	-	TGTGCCAGCAGCGTAGCGGGAACCTACAATGAGCAGTTCTTC	CASSVAGTYNEQFF
TRBV5-4	-	TRBJ2-3	TRBD2	TGTGCCAGCAGCCCGGGGACTACCCGGGGAGATACGCAGTATTTT	CASSPGTTRGDTQYF
TRBV7-2	-	TRBJ1-2	-	TGTGCCAGCAGCTTAGCGGGGCAGTTCTATGGCTACACCTTC	CASSLAGQFYGYTF
TRBV18	-	TRBJ2-5	TRBD2	TGTGCCAGCTCCCGGACTAGCGGGGGGCTCCAAAGGTACCAAGAGACCCAGTACTTC	CASSRTSGGLQRYQETQYF
TRBV7-8	-	TRBJ2-5	-	TGTGCCAGCAGCTTAACCCCCCGGAGGGGGCAAGAGACCCAGTACTTC	CASSLTPRRGQETQYF
TRBV30	-	TRBJ1-4	-	TGTGCCTTCTCTAAAGAAAAACTGTTTTTT	CAFSKEKLFF
TRBV6-1	-	TRBJ2-5	TRBD1	TGTGCCAGCAGTGAAGCGCTTCTAAGGACAGGGGAAGAAGAGACCCAGTACTTC	CASSEALLRTGEEETQYF
TRBV19	-	TRBJ2-3	-	TGTGCCAGTAAAGCAACCAGGAGCACAGATACGCAGTATTTT	CASKATRSTDTQYF
TRBV5-1	-	TRBJ2-7	-	TGCGCCAGCAGCTTGGAAGGGAACGCGTACTTC	CASSLEGNAYF
TRBV7-2	-	TRBJ2-7	TRBD1	TGTGCCAGCAGCTTAGGACAGGGGTTGTCCTACGAGCAGTACTTC	CASSLGQGLSYEQYF
TRBV19	-	TRBJ1-1	-	TGTGCCAGTAGACCAGCGCACACCTCGAACACTGAAGCTTTCTTT	CASRPAHTSNTEAFF
TRBV19	-	TRBJ1-5	-	TGTGCCAGTAGTATGGTAGTGGGCAATCAGCCCCAGCATTTT	CASSMVVGNQPQHF
TRBV19	few	TRBJ2-2	-	TGTGCCAGTCGGGCAGCGAACACCGGGGAGCTGTTTTTT	CASRAANTGELFF
TRBV7-9	-	TRBJ1-3	-	TGTGCCAGCAGCTTAGGGGTTGGAAACACCATATATTTT	CASSLGVGNTIYF
TRBV28	-	TRBJ1-2	TRBD1	TGTGCCAGCAGTTTCCGGACAGGGCCGTTTGGCTACACCTTC	CASSFRTGPFGYTF
TRBV7-6	-	TRBJ1-1	-	TGTGCCAGCAGCTCACAGGGAGACACTGAAGCTTTCTTT	CASSSQGDTEAFF
TRBV19	-	TRBJ2-3	-	TGTGCCAGTAGTATACTCGGGGGAAGCACAGATACGCAGTATTTT	CASSILGGSTDTQYF
TRBV11-2	-	TRBJ2-7	TRBD1	TGTGCCAGCAGCTTAGATCTCGGGACAGGGGGCGGGTTCCCCTACGAGCAGTACTTC	CASSLDLGTGGGFPYEQYF
TRBV21-1	-	TRBJ1-5	-	TGTGCCAGCAGCGACAGGGGGCGCGTGTTTTTTAGGTATAGCAATCAGCCCCAGCATTTT	CASSDRGRVFFRYSNQPQHF
TRBV6-1	-	TRBJ2-3	-	TGTGCCAGCAGTTGGAGAGGCACAGATACGCAGTATTTT	CASSWRGTDTQYF
TRBV5-1	few	TRBJ2-3	TRBD2	TGCGCCAGCAGCGGCCAAGCGGGGATCACAGATACGCAGTATTTT	CASSGQAGITDTQYF
TRBV7-2	-	TRBJ2-1	-	TGTGCCAGCAGCCCATCCTCCCCCGGAGACCTTACCTACAATGAGCAGTTCTTC	CASSPSSPGDLTYNEQFF
TRBV9	few	TRBJ2-7	-	TGTGCCAGCAGCGTAGGGGCCAGGAGCTCCTACGAGCAGTACTTC	CASSVGARSSYEQYF
TRBV18	few	TRBJ1-2	-	TGTGCCAGCTCACCACCAGAACAGGCCAGCGACTATGGCTACACCTTC	CASSPPEQASDYGYTF
TRBV29-1	-	TRBJ2-7	-	TGCAGCGTTGAAGAAGGGGCCGTCTACGAGCAGTACTTC	CSVEEGAVYEQYF
TRBV20-1	-	TRBJ1-1	-	TGCAGTGTTGACGTTGACGAAGCTTTCTTT	CSVDVDEAFF
TRBV11-2	once	TRBJ2-3	TRBD2	TGTGCCAGCAGCTTAGTGAGCGGGGGGGCCGGATCCACAGATACGCAGTATTTT	CASSLVSGGAGSTDTQYF
TRBV6-6	-	TRBJ1-4	-	TGTGCCAGCAGTTACTCAGCAACTAATGAAAAACTGTTTTTT	CASSYSATNEKLFF
TRBV15	once	TRBJ2-7	-	TGTGCCACCAGCAGAGACAGAGACTACGAGCAGTACTTC	CATSRDRDYEQYF
TRBV4-2	-	TRBJ1-5	-	TGTGCCAGCAGCCATCACGGAGGACGGAGTCCTTATAGCAATCAGCCCCAGCATTTT	CASSHHGGRSPYSNQPQHF
TRBV18	once	TRBJ1-1	TRBD1	TGTGCCAGCTCACCTAGACAGGGAACCGTGAACACTGAAGCTTTCTTT	CASSPRQGTVNTEAFF
TRBV5-4	-	TRBJ2-7	TRBD1	TGTGCCAGCAGCTCCCCGGGACAGGGATCCTACGAGCAGTACTTC	CASSSPGQGSYEQYF
TRBV5-1	-	TRBJ1-1	-	TGCGCCAGCAGCCTGGGGGGCGGACAGATGAACACTGAAGCTTTCTTT	CASSLGGGQMNTEAFF
TRBV19	-	TRBJ2-2	-	TGTGCCAGTAGGGGAATGGGTTCGAACACCGGGGAGCTGTTTTTT	CASRGMGSNTGELFF
TRBV10-3	-	TRBJ1-2	TRBD1	TGTGCCATCAGCCCGGGACAGATGAACTATGGCTACACCTTC	CAISPGQMNYGYTF
TRBV7-2	-	TRBJ1-1	-	TGTGCCAGCAGTTTACCGGGACGAAGGCGTGAAGCTTTCTTT	CASSLPGRRREAFF
TRBV27	-	TRBJ2-7	-	TGTGCCAGCAGTACGGCGAGGGGGGGAAAAAACGAGCAGTACTTC	CASSTARGGKNEQYF
TRBV6-5	-	TRBJ1-2	TRBD1	TGTGCCAGCAGTTACCTGACAGGGGGCTCGCATGGCTACACCTTC	CASSYLTGGSHGYTF
TRBV5-4	-	TRBJ2-1	TRBD1	TGTGCCAGCAGCCCCCTTCCGTGGGACAGTAGCAATGAGCAGTTCTTC	CASSPLPWDSSNEQFF
TRBV6-5	-	TRBJ2-4	TRBD1	TGTGCCAGCAGTAGGACAGGAGACCCCAAAAACATTCAGTACTTC	CASSRTGDPKNIQYF
TRBV9	-	TRBJ2-5	-	TGTGCCAGCAGCGTAGCGGCAGCCGAAGGGACCCAGTACTTC	CASSVAAAEGTQYF
TRBV28	-	TRBJ2-5	-	TGTGCCAGCAGCCTGACTAGGCACCAAGAGACCCAGTACTTC	CASSLTRHQETQYF
TRBV15	-	TRBJ1-1	TRBD1	TGTGCCACCAGCAGGCCTACCGGGACAGTAAACACTGAAGCTTTCTTT	CATSRPTGTVNTEAFF